This T cell receptor (beta chain) was observed in a study of cytomegalovirus exposure and HLA in healthy donors. The primer mix had 60 Vbeta and 13 Jbeta primers. Measured with immunoSEQ multiplex PCR; TCRdb has only the in-frame clones, and not every one. The table includes 120,000 or so clones, 80% to 90% detected once. This clone was seen once. The source of this sequence is a man aged 40-49 years in good health and CMV-seronegative. The specimen sequenced was PBMCs.

The CDR3 coding sequence is TGTGCCACCTCGTCTTACACCGGGGAGCTGTTTTTT. Amino acid sequence: CATSSYTGELFF. V usage is TRBV27 and J usage is TRBJ2-2; unclear D gene. The CDR3 length is 12 residues. The germline V and J ends were trimmed by 10 bases and 3 bases, with 9 bases remaining between them. Germline V gene sequence: CDR1 MNHEY, CDR2 SMNVEV (reference sequence).